This T cell receptor (beta chain) was sequenced for a study of blood T cell repertoires in COVID-19. CDR1 is MDHEN, CDR2 SYDVKM, per germline. V was shortened by 4 bases and J by 5 bases, with 6 bases between the two germline ends. This CDR3 contains 11 residues. This clone was recorded a few times. The protocol was immunoSEQ multiplex PCR, while the TCRdb copy is restricted to in-frame clones and leaves out a portion. This sample has fewer than 500,000 clones, with roughly 88% found just once. The sample taken for sequencing was PBMCs or T cells enriched from blood (not recorded which). The receptor comes from a woman aged 25 to 39 with acute COVID-19. V usage is TRBV28 and J usage is TRBJ2-7, with D maybe TRBD2 (6 bases). CDR3 loop: CASSWGDEQYF. Here the CDR3 DNA reads TGTGCCAGCAGTTGGGGGGACGAGCAGTACTTC.